This TCR beta chain was sequenced during a study of blood T cell repertoires in COVID-19. Study-wide context: Both acute and convalescent COVID-19 samples were obtained from the United States, Italy and Spain. PBMCs, B-cell-depleted T cells, or T cells were the source of the cDNA or gDNA that made up the material.

The CDR3 is 18 amino acids. Germline CDR1 is SGHAT and CDR2 is FQNNGV. The V and J ends lost 1 base and 9 bases respectively, with 22 bases between them. Per the authors' pipeline: Amplification with reference gene primers provided the estimates of nucleated cell counts. TCRdb's table, derived via immunoSEQ multiplex PCR, lists solely in-frame clones and lacks some. Clone size and V and J calls were adopted from that table, with D and trimming inferred from the DNA. The sample lists 150,000 to 200,000 clones, about 86% occurring once. The TCR was taken from a man younger than 30 with active or convalescent COVID-19. The material sequenced was peripheral blood. This chain links TRBV11-2 with TRBJ1-6, with D possibly matching TRBD1 (6 bases). The CDR3 DNA reads as TGTGCCAGCAGCTTAGTTGGGGCCTACAGGGTGGACGGTTCACCCCTCCACTTT. Translation: CASSLVGAYRVDGSPLHF.